The present TCR beta chain was sequenced within a study of response to subunit inactivated influenza vaccine. Germline V CDR1 and CDR2: LNHNV, YYDKDF (reference sequence). This CDR3 spans 15 amino acids. Trimming pared 0 bases from V and 1 base from J, leaving 10 bases between. From the RT-PCR reads, TCRdb called clonotypes with MiXCR, one entry per CDR3 protein. This sample has fewer than 700,000 distinct CDR3 sequences, with over 10% found just once. J is TRBJ2-7 and V is TRBV15; D gene unclear. This sample comprised PBMCs from blood, obtained about 40 days after vaccination. The TCR originated in a man in his fifties who received an inactivated influenza vaccine. This CDR3 reads CATSRDQWLSYEQYF. The CDR3, as DNA: TGTGCCACCAGCAGAGATCAGTGGCTTTCCTACGAGCAGTACTTC. The full variable domain, in which reference TRBV15 and TRBJ2-7 provide the parts outside the CDR3, is DAMVIQNPRYQVTQFGKPVTLSCSQTLNHNVMYWYQQKSSQAPKLLFHYYDKDFNNEADTPDNFQSRRPNTSFCFLDIRSPGLGDTAMYLCATSRDQWLSYEQYFGPGTRLTVT.